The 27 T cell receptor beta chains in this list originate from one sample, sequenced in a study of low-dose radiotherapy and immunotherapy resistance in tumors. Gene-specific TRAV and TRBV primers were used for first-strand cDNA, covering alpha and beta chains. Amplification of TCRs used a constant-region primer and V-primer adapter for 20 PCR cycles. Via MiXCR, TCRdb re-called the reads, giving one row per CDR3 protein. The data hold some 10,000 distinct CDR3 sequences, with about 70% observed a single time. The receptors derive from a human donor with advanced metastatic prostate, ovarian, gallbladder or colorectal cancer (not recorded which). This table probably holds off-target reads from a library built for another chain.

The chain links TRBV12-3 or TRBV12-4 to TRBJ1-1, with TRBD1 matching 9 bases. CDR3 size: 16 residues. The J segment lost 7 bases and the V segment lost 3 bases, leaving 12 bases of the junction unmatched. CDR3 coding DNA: TGTGCCAGCAGTTTCCCAACCGGGACAGGGCTGATTGAAGCTTTCTTT. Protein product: CASSFPTGTGLIEAFF.

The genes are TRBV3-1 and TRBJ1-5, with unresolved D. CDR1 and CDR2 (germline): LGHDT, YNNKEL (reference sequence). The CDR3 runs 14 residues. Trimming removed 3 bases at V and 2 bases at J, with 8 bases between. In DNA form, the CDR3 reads TGTGCCAGCAGCCAGACCGCGGGCAATCAGCCCCAGCATTTT. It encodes CASSQTAGNQPQHF.

CDR3 nucleotide sequence: TGTGCCAGCAGTCCCGGGACAGCAGTAGAACGCGAGCAGTACTTC. Translating it yields CASSPGTAVEREQYF. This sequence joins TRBV27 and TRBJ2-7; 7 bases agree with TRBD1. The CDR3 totals 15 residues. The V gene's germline CDR1 is MNHEY and CDR2 SMNVEV (reference sequence). V was clipped by 5 bases and J by 6 bases; unmatched bases: 13.

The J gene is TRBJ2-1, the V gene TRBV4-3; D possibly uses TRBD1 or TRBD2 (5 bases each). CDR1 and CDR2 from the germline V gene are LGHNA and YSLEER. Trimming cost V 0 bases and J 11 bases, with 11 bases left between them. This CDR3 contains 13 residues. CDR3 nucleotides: TGCGCCAGCAGCCAAGATGGGGGTTTTAAGCAGTTCTTC. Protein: CASSQDGGFKQFF.

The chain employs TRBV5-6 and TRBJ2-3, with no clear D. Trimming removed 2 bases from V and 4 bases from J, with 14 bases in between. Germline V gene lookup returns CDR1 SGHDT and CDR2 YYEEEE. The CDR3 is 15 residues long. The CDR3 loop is CASSFRALRADTQYF. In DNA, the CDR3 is TGTGCCAGCAGCTTTAGGGCCCTTCGGGCAGATACGCAGTATTTT.

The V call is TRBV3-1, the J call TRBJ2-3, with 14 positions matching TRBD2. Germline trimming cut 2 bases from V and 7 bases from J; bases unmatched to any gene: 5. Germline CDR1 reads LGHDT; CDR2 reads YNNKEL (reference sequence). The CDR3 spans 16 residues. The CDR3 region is CASSQLRTSGRNTQYF. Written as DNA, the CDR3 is TGTGCCAGCAGCCAACTCCGGACTAGCGGGAGGAATACGCAGTATTTT.

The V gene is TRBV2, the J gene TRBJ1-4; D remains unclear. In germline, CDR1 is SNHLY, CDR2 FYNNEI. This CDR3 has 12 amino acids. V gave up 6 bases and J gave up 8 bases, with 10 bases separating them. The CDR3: CASREIHEKLFF. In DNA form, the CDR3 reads TGTGCCAGCAGAGAAATACACGAAAAACTGTTTTTT.

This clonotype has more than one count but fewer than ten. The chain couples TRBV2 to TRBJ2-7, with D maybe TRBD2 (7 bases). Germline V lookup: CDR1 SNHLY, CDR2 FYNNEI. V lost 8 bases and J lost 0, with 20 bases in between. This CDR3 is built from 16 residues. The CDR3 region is CASWGRGSPNSYEQYF. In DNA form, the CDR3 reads TGTGCCAGCTGGGGGCGCGGGAGCCCCAACTCCTACGAGCAGTACTTC.

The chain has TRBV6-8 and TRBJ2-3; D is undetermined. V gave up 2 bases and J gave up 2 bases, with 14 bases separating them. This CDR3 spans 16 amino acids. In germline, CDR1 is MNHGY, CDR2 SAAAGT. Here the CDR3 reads CASSYSTDFYTDTQYF. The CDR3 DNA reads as TGTGCCAGCAGTTACAGTACGGATTTTTACACAGATACGCAGTATTTT.

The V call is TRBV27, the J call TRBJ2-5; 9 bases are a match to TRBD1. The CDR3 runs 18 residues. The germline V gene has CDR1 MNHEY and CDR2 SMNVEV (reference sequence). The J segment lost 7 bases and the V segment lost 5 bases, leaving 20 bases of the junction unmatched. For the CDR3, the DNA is TGTGCCAGCAGTCCACAATCCCTCTACAGGGGGCCGCCAGGGACCCAGTACTTC. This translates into CASSPQSLYRGPPGTQYF.

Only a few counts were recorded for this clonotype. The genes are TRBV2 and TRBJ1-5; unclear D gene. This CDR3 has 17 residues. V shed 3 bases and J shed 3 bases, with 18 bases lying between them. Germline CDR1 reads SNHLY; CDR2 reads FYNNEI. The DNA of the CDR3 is TGTGCCAGCAGTGATTCACCGGGCTCCCCTGACAATCAGCCCCAGCATTTT. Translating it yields CASSDSPGSPDNQPQHF.

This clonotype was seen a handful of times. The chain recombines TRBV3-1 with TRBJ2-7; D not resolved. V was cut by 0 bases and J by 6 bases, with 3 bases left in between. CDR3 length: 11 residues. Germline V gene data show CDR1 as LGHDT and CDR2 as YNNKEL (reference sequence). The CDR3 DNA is TGTGCCAGCAGCCAAGAAGGCGAGCAGTACTTC. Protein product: CASSQEGEQYF.

CDR3 nucleotides: TGTGCCAGCAAGGACTGGCTTACAGATACGCAGTATTTT. This translates into CASKDWLTDTQYF. The J gene is TRBJ2-3, the V gene TRBV2, with D tentatively TRBD2 (5 bases). The CDR3 sequence is 13 residues long. The germline V and J ends were trimmed by 7 bases and 3 bases, with 11 bases remaining between them. In germline, CDR1 is SNHLY, CDR2 FYNNEI.

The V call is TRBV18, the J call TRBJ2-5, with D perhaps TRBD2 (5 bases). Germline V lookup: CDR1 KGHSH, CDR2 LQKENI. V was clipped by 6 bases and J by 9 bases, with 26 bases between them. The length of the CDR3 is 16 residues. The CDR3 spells CASSITPGGAPGAQYF. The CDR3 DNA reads TGTGCCAGCTCGATCACCCCCGGCGGTGCGCCCGGGGCCCAGTACTTC.

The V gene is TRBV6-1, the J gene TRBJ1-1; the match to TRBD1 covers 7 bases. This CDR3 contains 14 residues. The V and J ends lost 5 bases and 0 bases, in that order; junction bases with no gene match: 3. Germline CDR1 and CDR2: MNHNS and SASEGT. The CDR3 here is CASSPTGVNTEAFF. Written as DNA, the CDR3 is TGTGCCAGCAGTCCCACAGGGGTGAACACTGAAGCTTTCTTT.

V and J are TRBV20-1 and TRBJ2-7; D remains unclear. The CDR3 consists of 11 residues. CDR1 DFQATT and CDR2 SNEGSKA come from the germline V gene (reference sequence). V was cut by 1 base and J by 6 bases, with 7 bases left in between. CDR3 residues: CSARGESEQYF. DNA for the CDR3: TGCAGTGCTAGAGGGGAATCCGAGCAGTACTTC.

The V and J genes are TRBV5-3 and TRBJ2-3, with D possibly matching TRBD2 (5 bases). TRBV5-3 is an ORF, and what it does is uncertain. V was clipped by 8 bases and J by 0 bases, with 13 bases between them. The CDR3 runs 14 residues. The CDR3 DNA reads TGTGCCAGCAGCGGCGCAGGAAGCACAGATACGCAGTATTTT. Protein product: CASSGAGSTDTQYF.

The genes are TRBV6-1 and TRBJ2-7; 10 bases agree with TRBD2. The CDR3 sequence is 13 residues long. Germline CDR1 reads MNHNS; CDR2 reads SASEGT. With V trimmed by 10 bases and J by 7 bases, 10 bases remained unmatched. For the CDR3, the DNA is TGTGCCACAACTAGCGGGGAGCCTTCGGAGCAGTACTTC. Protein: CATTSGEPSEQYF.

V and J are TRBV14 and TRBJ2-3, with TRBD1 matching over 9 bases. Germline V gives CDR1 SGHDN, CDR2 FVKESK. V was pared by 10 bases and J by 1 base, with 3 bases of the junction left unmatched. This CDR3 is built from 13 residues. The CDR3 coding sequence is TGTGCCACCCGACAGGGGGGCACAGATACGCAGTATTTT. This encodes CATRQGGTDTQYF.

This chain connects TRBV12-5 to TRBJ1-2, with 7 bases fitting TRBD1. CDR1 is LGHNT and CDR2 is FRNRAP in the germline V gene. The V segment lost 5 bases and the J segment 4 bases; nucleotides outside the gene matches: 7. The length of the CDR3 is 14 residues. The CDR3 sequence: CASGPGQAIYGYTF. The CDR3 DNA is TGTGCTAGTGGTCCCGGACAGGCCATCTATGGCTACACCTTC.

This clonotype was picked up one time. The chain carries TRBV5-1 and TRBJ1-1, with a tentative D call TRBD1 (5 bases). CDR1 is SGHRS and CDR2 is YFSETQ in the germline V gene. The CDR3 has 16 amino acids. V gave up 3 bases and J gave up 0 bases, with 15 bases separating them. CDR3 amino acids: CASSWGWGSLNTEAFF. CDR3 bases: TGCGCCAGCAGCTGGGGTTGGGGCAGCCTGAACACTGAAGCTTTCTTT.

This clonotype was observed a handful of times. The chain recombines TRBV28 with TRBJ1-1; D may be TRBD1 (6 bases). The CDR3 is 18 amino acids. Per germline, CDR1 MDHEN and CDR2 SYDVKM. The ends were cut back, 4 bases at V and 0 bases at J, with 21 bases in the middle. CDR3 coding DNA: TGTGCCAGCAGTTATCAACGGAACAGGGCAAAAATGAACACTGAAGCTTTCTTT. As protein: CASSYQRNRAKMNTEAFF.

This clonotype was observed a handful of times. The CDR3 spells CASSLRDRNHGYTF. For the CDR3, the DNA is TGTGCCAGCAGTTTAAGGGACAGAAACCATGGCTACACCTTC. The chain employs TRBV28 and TRBJ1-2; 7 nucleotides align to TRBD1. The CDR3 has 14 residues. Germline CDR1 reads MDHEN; CDR2 reads SYDVKM. Trimming at V came to 2 bases and at J to 6 bases, leaving 6 bases not matched to a gene.

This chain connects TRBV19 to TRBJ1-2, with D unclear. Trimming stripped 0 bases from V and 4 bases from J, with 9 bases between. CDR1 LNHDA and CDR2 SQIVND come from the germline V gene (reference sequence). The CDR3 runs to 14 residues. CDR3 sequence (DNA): TGTGCCAGTAGTATAGATCGAACACGCTATGGCTACACCTTC. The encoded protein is CASSIDRTRYGYTF.

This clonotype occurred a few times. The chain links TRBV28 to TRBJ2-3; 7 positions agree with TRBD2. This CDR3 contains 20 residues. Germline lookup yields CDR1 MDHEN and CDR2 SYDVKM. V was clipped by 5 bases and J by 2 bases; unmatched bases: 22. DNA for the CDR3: TGTGCCAGCAGTGGTACTGCCCCTCGCGCGGAGGGAGGGAACACAGATACGCAGTATTTT. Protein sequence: CASSGTAPRAEGGNTDTQYF.

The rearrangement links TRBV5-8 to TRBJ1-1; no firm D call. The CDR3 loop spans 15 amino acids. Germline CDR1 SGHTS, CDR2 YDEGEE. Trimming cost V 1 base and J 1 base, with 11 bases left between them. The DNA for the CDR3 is TGTGCCAGCAGCTTGTATGGCCTTACGAACACTGAAGCTTTCTTT. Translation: CASSLYGLTNTEAFF.

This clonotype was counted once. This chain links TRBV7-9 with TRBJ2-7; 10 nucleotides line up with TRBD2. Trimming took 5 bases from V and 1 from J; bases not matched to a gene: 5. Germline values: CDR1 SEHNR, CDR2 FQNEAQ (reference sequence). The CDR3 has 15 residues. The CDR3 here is CASSPGTSESYEQYF. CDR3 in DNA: TGTGCCAGCAGCCCCGGGACTAGCGAATCCTACGAGCAGTACTTC.